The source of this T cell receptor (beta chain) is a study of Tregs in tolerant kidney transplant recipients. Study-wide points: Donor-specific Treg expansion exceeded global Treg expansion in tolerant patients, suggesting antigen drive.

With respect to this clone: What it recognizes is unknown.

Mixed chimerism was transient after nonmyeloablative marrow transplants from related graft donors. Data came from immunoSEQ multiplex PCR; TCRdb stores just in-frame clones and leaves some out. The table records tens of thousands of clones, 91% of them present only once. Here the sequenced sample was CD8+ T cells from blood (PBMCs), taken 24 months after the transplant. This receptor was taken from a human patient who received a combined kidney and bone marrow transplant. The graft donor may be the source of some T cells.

CDR3 coding DNA: TGCGCCAGCAGCAATTTAGCGGGGATAGTCATCGAGCAGTACTTC. Its protein product is CASSNLAGIVIEQYF. The chain links TRBV4-1 to TRBJ2-7; 8 bases fit TRBD2. The ends lost 5 bases at V and 6 bases at J; junction bases unmatched: 12. Germline V CDR1 and CDR2: MGHRA, YSYEKL. The CDR3 spans 15 residues.